This T cell receptor (beta chain) was obtained from a study of shared clonotypes between healthy human individuals (dated by TCRdb to the early 2020s). Context from the whole study: The cohort included three men and a couple of women between 18 and 49 years of age. For each donor, CD4 naive and CD4 memory were each run on three plates, CD8 naive on two plates, and CD8 memory on one plate. Each donor's leukapheresis produced roughly between roughly 0.85 and 9.5 billion PBMCs. To estimate repertoire size and how much clonotype sharing occurs between individuals, the study deeply sequenced the blood TCR repertoires of several healthy adults. To increase sequencing depth and limit assay-specific biases, TCR repertoire library preparation and sequencing were carried out by different laboratories using diverse techniques. The investigation overall reported the following: Sharing across a few donors was observed for around 5% of naive CD4, under 4% of naive CD8, around 2.5% of memory CD4, and roughly 0.43% of memory CD8 clonotypes. Incomplete sequencing was indicated by rarefaction of sorted-subset datasets, despite the large sequencing depth. Compared with non-shared clonotypes, clonotypes shared by all four sorted-subset donors had higher generation probabilities. Pairwise subsampling led to the expectation that sequencing depth would affect the degree of clonotype sharing among donors. Naive subsets generally had larger estimated clonotype richness than memory subsets. Because the study included only a small number of donors, the genetic and exposure-history diversity represented was limited. Only blood was sampled, and tissue TCR repertoires likely differ from those in blood.

Remarks on this clone: Its target antigen remains unknown. No much larger clonotype is one base removed from it; base qualities were not supplied.

Using the deep immunoSEQ assay, TCR CDR3 regions were amplified from genomic DNA by multiplex PCR. Genomic DNA extracted from each cell subset was distributed evenly over all wells of several immunoSEQ 96-well plates, and each plate served as one replicate. Each replicate PCR for sorted subsets received roughly 200 ng genomic DNA, equal to tens of thousands of T cell genomes. Purified libraries were measured with a Qubit 3.0 fluorometer, size-checked on a Bioanalyzer 2100, and measured again with the KAPA Library Quantification kit. Every immunoSEQ 96-well plate was sequenced on a dedicated single-read 150-cycle Illumina NextSeq 550 flow cell. For the original study's pipeline: The immunoSEQ output contained only junctional sequences without quality scores, so filtering could not match that applied to full-length reads. To assign V/J genes and CDR3, sequences were annotated against IMGT germline references using PyIR, a Python wrapper for IgBLAST v1.9. Reads were filtered out if the reads had weak V/J assignments (E-value above 1e-6), no CDR3, stop codons, out-of-frame junctions, or ambiguous translated residues. V3J clonotypes were defined by identical inferred V gene, J gene, and CDR3 amino acid sequence. To compute the percentage overlap between repertoires, the number of shared unique clonotypes was divided by the size of the smaller repertoire. RTK rarefaction, the Chao1 estimator, and Recon v2.1 estimates of unobserved clonotypes were used to assess repertoire richness. Generation probabilities for all TCRbeta clonotypes obtained by the gDNA method from a handful of donors were computed using OLGA. The table was pulled from immuneACCESS by TCRdb, which kept in-frame rearrangements only. Such tables lose some clones; where checked, under half of the loss comes from unresolved V genes, and the rest has no known cause. D and trimming were read from the DNA, whereas the V and J calls and clone size are those reported in that table. This sample holds some 2.4 million clones; under 95% were observed only once. The ten top clones hold about 0.38% of the sample.

Healthy HIV-negative adults with no recently reported acute infections or vaccinations were included as donors. All donors were Caucasian adults living in Nashville, Tennessee, USA. CD4+ T cells were enriched by magnetic negative selection, after which naive cells were positively selected on CD45RA and the negative fraction was taken as the memory subset. After blood collection by leukapheresis, PBMCs were isolated using Ficoll-Histopaque density gradient centrifugation and then cryopreserved in the vapor phase of liquid nitrogen. Analytical flow cytometry was used to check the purity and quantity of every magnetically sorted T cell population. Each sorted fraction had its genomic DNA isolated and then quantified by UV absorbance on a Nanodrop 2000c. Reading from cysteine to phenylalanine, the CDR3 counts 16 amino acids. The sequence is cut down to CDR3 DNA, 48 bases in frame from base 1. CDR1 and CDR2 were assigned from the germline V gene (reference sequence) as LNHNV and YYDKDF. Trimming removed 2 bases from V and 7 bases from J; the gene matches leave 10 bases unexplained.

The source is a man in his late teens or twenties in good health. Some clones in this sample may be carry-over from other donors' samples. This chain is built from TRBV15 and TRBJ2-1, with 8 bases in between that match TRBD2. Sequencing input: naive CD4+ T cells from PBMCs. The cell subset or site tag for this specimen amounts to: CD45RA+ positively selected. Here the CDR3 is given as CATSRRGTSGRNEQFF. The nucleotides read TGTGCCACCAGCAGAAGGGGGACTAGTGGGCGGAATGAGCAGTTCTTC.